In its sample, the clone carrying this T cell receptor beta chain was seen many times. The target antigen is unknown. This sample stems from a study of T cells in Graves' hyperthyroidism and ophthalmopathy. Study-wide points: Ophthalmopathy prediction by the model preceded onset by a median 6.5 months. Most thyroid clonotypes expanded above 0.001 appeared in blood too.

Diagnoses rested on clinical symptoms, serum thyroxine and TRAb, thyroid ultrasound and orbital computed tomography. TCR beta CDR3 sequences were amplified from RNA transcripts. HTBI primers drove first-round RT-PCR of the TCR CDR3. TCRdb recomputed calls from the multiplex PCR reads with MiXCR, one row per CDR3 protein. The repertoire holds roughly 530,000 distinct CDR3 sequences, with approximately 17% as singletons. The sample taken for sequencing was blood. The receptor's source is a woman aged 18-29 years with Graves' ophthalmopathy.

CDR3 loop: CASSFERTNTEAFF. In nucleotides, the CDR3 is TGTGCCAGCAGTTTCGAGCGGACGAACACTGAAGCTTTCTTT. The chain links TRBV28 to TRBJ1-1; D is unresolved. V was trimmed by 3 bases and J by 1 base, leaving 9 bases between them. Germline CDR1 is MDHEN and CDR2 is SYDVKM. This CDR3 spans 14 amino acids.